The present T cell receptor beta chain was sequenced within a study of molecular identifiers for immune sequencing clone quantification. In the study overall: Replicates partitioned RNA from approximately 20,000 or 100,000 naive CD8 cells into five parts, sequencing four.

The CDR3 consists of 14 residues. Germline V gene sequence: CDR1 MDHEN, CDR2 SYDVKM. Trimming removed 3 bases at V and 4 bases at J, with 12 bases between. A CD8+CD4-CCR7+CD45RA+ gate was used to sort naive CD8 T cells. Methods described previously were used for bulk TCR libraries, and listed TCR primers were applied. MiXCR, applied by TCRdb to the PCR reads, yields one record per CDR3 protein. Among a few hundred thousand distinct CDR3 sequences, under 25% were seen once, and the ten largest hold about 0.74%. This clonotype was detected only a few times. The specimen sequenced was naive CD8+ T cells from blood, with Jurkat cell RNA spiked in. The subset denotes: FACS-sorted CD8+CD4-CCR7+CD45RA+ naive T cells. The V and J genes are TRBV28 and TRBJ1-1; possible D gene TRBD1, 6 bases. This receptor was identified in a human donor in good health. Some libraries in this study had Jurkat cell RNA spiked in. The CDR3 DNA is TGTGCCAGCAGTTTTAGGGGGAGTGGCACTGAAGCTTTCTTT. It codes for CASSFRGSGTEAFF.